These 4 T cell receptor beta chains share one sample of origin, sequenced in a study of cytomegalovirus exposure and HLA in healthy donors. The PCR used 60 Vbeta and 13 Jbeta primers. Data came from immunoSEQ multiplex PCR; TCRdb stores just in-frame clones and leaves some out. The sample is made up of 130,000 to 150,000 clones, and the top ten hold around 1.5% of it. The sequencing input was PBMCs. The receptors originated from a woman in her fifties or sixties in good health and CMV-seronegative.

This chain joins TRBV11-3 and TRBJ2-7, with D possibly matching TRBD2 (5 bases). This CDR3 is built from 15 residues. V shed 1 base and J shed 7 bases, with 17 bases lying between them. Germline CDR1 is SGHNT and CDR2 is YENEEA. The CDR3: CASSLGLGVSEEQYF. The DNA for the CDR3 is TGTGCCAGCAGCTTAGGTCTCGGGGTAAGCGAGGAGCAGTACTTC.

The chain couples TRBV28 to TRBJ2-2, with 12 bases lining up with TRBD1. This CDR3 contains 19 residues. Germline assignment: CDR1 MDHEN and CDR2 SYDVKM. Trimming took 6 bases from V and 5 from J; bases not matched to a gene: 16. The CDR3 loop is CASSLLGTGGEYSTGELFF. CDR3 coding DNA: TGTGCCAGCAGCCTCCTTGGGACAGGGGGCGAGTACTCGACCGGGGAGCTGTTTTTT. The variable domain in full, with the rest retrieved from reference TRBV28 and TRBJ2-2, is DVKVTQSSRYLVKRTGEKVFLECVQDMDHENMFWYRQDPGLGLRLIYFSYDVKMKEKGDIPEGYSVSREKKERFSLILESASTNQTSMYLCASSLLGTGGEYSTGELFFGEGSRLTVL.

V and J are TRBV11-3 and TRBJ2-5; 8 bases align to TRBD1. The junction had 4 bases not matched to a gene; V was cut back by 5 bases and J by 5 bases. Germline V gene data show CDR1 as SGHNT and CDR2 as YENEEA. This CDR3 is 13 amino acids long. The CDR3 bases are TGTGCCAGCAGCACAGGGGGGTGGGAGACCCAGTACTTC. Translated: CASSTGGWETQYF.

The chain joins TRBV10-3 to TRBJ2-3; the match to TRBD2 covers 8 bases. This CDR3 is built from 16 residues. Germline V CDR1 and CDR2: ENHRY, SYGVKD. Trimming took 2 bases from V and 4 from J; bases not matched to a gene: 8. In DNA form, the CDR3 reads TGTGCCATCAGTGAGCCCCGGGGGGGGCGGGCAGATACGCAGTATTTT. Protein sequence: CAISEPRGGRADTQYF.